This T cell receptor beta chain was recorded in a study of T-cell memory formation after mild COVID-19. Study-wide results and caveats: Clones contracting over day 15 to 85 were CD4/CD8 balanced, with later expanders leaning CD4+. Some responding clones appeared in pre-infection memory, suggesting cross-reactive memory joined.

Notes on this clonotype: Antigen: not known.

TCRdb independently ran MiXCR on the 5' RACE reads; one entry per CDR3 protein. Here the sample spans some 300,000 distinct CDR3 sequences, around 20% being singletons. The sequence was obtained from a man younger than 35 who had mild COVID-19 (a few samples of this study predate the infection). Cell type and time point are not known. Source material: PBMCs or a T cell subset sorted from them (not recorded which).

The CDR3 nucleotides read TGTGCCAGCAGGGGGCTGGAGACCCAGTACTTC. Translated, it gives CASRGLETQYF. This sequence joins TRBV6-2 or TRBV6-3 and TRBJ2-5, with D maybe TRBD1 (5 bases). Germline CDR1 and CDR2: MNHEY and SVGEGT. The CDR3 is 11 residues long. The ends were cut back, 6 bases at V and 5 bases at J, with 7 bases in the middle.